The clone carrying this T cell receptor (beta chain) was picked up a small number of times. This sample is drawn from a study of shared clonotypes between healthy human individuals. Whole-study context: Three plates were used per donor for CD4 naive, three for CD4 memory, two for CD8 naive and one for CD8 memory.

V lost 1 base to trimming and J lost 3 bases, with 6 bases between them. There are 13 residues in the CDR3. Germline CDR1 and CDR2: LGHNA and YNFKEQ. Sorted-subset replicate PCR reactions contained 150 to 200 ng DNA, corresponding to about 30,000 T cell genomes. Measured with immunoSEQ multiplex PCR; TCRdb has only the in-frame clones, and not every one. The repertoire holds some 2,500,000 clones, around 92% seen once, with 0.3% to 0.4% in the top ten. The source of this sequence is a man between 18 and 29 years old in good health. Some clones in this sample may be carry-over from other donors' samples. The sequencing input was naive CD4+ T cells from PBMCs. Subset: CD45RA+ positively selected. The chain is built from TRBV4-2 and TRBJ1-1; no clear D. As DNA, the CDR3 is TGTGCCAGCAGCCAAGCGTCGTACACTGAAGCTTTCTTT. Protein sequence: CASSQASYTEAFF.